This TCR beta chain was captured by sequencing in a study of cytomegalovirus exposure and HLA in healthy donors. Study conclusions and caveats: In vitro confirmation showed a few CMV-associated chains to be CMV antigen specific.

Vbeta (60) and Jbeta (13) primers were used in the PCR. Some clones are missing from TCRdb's copy, which holds only in-frame ones; the method was immunoSEQ multiplex PCR. The top ten hold 1.5% to 2% of the sample, which has more than 45,000 clones, roughly 80% seen once. The CDR3 loop spans 16 amino acids. Per germline, CDR1 LGHNA and CDR2 YNFKEQ. Trimming stripped 2 bases from V and 8 bases from J, with 19 bases between. Turning to this clone: Its antigen is currently unknown.

This sequence joins TRBV4-2 and TRBJ2-1; D is possibly TRBD2 (7 bases). What was sequenced was PBMCs. The origin of this receptor is a man younger than 40 in good health and CMV-seronegative. CDR3 sequence reads: CASSQTPGGPRDEQFF. In nucleotides, the CDR3 is TGTGCCAGCAGCCAAACTCCCGGGGGGCCTCGCGATGAGCAGTTCTTC.